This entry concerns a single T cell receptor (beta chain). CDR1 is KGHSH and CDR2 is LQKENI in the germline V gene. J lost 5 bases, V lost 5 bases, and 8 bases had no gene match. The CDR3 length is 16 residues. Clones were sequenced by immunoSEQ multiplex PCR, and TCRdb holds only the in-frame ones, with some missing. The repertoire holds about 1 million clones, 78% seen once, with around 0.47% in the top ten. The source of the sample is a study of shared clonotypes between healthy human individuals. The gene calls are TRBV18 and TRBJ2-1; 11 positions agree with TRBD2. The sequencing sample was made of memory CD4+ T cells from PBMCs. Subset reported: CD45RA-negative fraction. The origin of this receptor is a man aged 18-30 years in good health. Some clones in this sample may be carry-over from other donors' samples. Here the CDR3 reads CASSSPRLAGHNEQFF. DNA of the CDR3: TGTGCCAGCTCATCGCCCCGACTAGCGGGACACAATGAGCAGTTCTTC.